The next 18 T cell receptor beta chains were all read from a single sample in a study of T cell clonotyping in hematopoietic cell transplantation. Sequencing used immunoSEQ multiplex PCR; TCRdb keeps in-frame clones, though not all of them. The table has about 3,300 clones, 61% seen once; the top ten hold more than 20%. Sequencing used peripheral blood mononuclear cells, obtained 30 days after allogeneic stem cell transplant. The receptors shown here come from a female patient aged 30 to 40 who had an allogeneic stem cell transplant, so T cells may come from the graft donor. Some clones in this sample may be carry-over from other donors' samples.

This chain connects TRBV7-8 to TRBJ2-7; TRBD1 matches at 10 bases. The V and J ends lost 3 bases and 2 bases, in that order; junction bases with no gene match: 1. The CDR3 loop spans 14 amino acids. Germline V gene lookup returns CDR1 SGHVS and CDR2 FQNEAQ. CDR3: CASSFGTGAYEQYF. The CDR3 bases are TGTGCCAGCAGCTTCGGGACAGGGGCCTACGAGCAGTACTTC. The complete variable domain, with remaining parts taken from reference TRBV7-8 and TRBJ2-7, reads GAGVSQSPRYKVAKRGQDVALRCDPISGHVSLFWYQQALGQGPEFLTYFQNEAQLDKSGLPSDRFFAERPEGSVSTLKIQRTQQEDSAVYLCASSFGTGAYEQYFGPGTRLTVT.

This clone showed up just once. The V call is TRBV7-2, the J call TRBJ2-7, with D uncertain. Germline values: CDR1 SGHTA, CDR2 FQGNSA. The CDR3 has 13 residues. The V gene lost 5 bases and the J gene lost 7 bases, with 15 bases spanning the gap. CDR3 DNA: TGTGCCAGCAGCCGTATCAATCAGAGGGAGCAGTACTTC. Translation gives CASSRINQREQYF.

The V and J genes are TRBV15 and TRBJ2-3; 7 bases align to TRBD2. The trim removed 3 bases at V and 0 bases at J, leaving 9 bases unmatched. From germline, CDR1 is LNHNV and CDR2 YYDKDF (reference sequence). This CDR3 has 17 amino acids. CDR3 sequence reads: CATSRTGDYSSTDTQYF. CDR3 in DNA: TGTGCCACCAGCAGGACCGGGGACTATTCTAGCACAGATACGCAGTATTTT.

This clone is judged medium-sized. DNA of the CDR3: TGTGCCAGCAGTGAAGCGCTGGGACAGAACACTGAAGCTTTCTTT. Amino acids: CASSEALGQNTEAFF. J is TRBJ1-1 and V is TRBV2, with D possibly TRBD1 on 6 matching bases. Germline V gene data show CDR1 as SNHLY and CDR2 as FYNNEI. V was cut by 0 bases and J by 1 base, with 9 bases left in between. This CDR3 has 15 amino acids.

V gene TRBV5-1 combines with J gene TRBJ2-5; unclear D gene. The CDR3 is made up of 13 amino acids. The V and J ends lost 4 bases and 2 bases respectively, with 9 bases between them. Germline-derived CDR1 and CDR2 are SGHRS and YFSETQ. The CDR3 DNA is TGCGCCAGCAGCCCCAACCCACAAGAGACCCAGTACTTC. This sequence encodes CASSPNPQETQYF.

By frequency in the sample, this clone is large. V gene TRBV5-6 combines with J gene TRBJ2-2; 8 bases align to TRBD1. Germline V CDR1 and CDR2: SGHDT, YYEEEE. V lost 2 bases and J lost 5; bases outside the gene matches: 5. The CDR3 runs 15 residues. CDR3 sequence: CASSLGRGPTGELFF. DNA for the CDR3: TGTGCCAGCAGCTTAGGCAGGGGGCCGACCGGGGAGCTGTTTTTT.

The rearrangement joins TRBV2 to TRBJ2-5; the match to TRBD2 covers 10 bases. This CDR3 has 14 residues. Germline V lookup: CDR1 SNHLY, CDR2 FYNNEI. V lost 6 bases, J lost 2 bases, and 3 bases stayed unmatched. This CDR3 reads CASSLAGDQETQYF. In DNA, the CDR3 is TGTGCCAGCAGCCTAGCGGGGGATCAAGAGACCCAGTACTTC.

J is TRBJ1-1 and V is TRBV7-9; D is undetermined. CDR1 is SEHNR, CDR2 FQNEAQ, per germline (reference sequence). The CDR3 totals 14 residues. Between the trimmed V and J ends, which lost 3 bases and 1 base, there was a span of 9 bases. CDR3 sequence: CASSFQAPNTEAFF. CDR3 in DNA: TGTGCCAGCAGCTTCCAGGCCCCGAACACTGAAGCTTTCTTT.

The V call is TRBV30, the J call TRBJ2-7; tentatively, D is TRBD1 (8 bases). CDR1 and CDR2 (germline): GTSNPN, SVGIG (reference sequence). The CDR3 is made up of 14 amino acids. The ends were cut back, 1 base at V and 2 bases at J, with 12 bases in the middle. CDR3 nucleotides: TGTGCCTGGAGTGGAACAGGGGGGGCCTACGAGCAGTACTTC. It is translated as CAWSGTGGAYEQYF.

This clone has just a few counts. This sequence joins TRBV30 and TRBJ2-7; D is perhaps TRBD1 or TRBD2 (5 bases each). The V and J ends lost 2 bases and 4 bases respectively, with 15 bases between them. This CDR3 comprises 14 residues. Germline-derived CDR1 and CDR2 are GTSNPN and SVGIG (reference sequence). DNA of the CDR3: TGTGCCTGGAGTTGGGAGAACAGGCCTTACGAGCAGTACTTC. As protein: CAWSWENRPYEQYF.

By share, this clone ranks as large. The chain couples TRBV6-6 to TRBJ1-1; TRBD1 matches at 7 bases. Germline-derived CDR1 and CDR2 are MNHNY and SVGAGI (reference sequence). The junction had 5 bases not matched to a gene; V was cut back by 7 bases and J by 0 bases. The CDR3 spans 14 residues. The CDR3 region is CASTPTGLNTEAFF. CDR3 nucleotide sequence: TGTGCCAGCACCCCGACAGGGTTGAACACTGAAGCTTTCTTT.

V and J are TRBV5-1 and TRBJ2-1, with D possibly TRBD1 on 6 matching bases. V dropped 1 base and J dropped 5 bases, with 7 bases sitting between them. This CDR3 has 13 residues. Germline loops: CDR1 SGHRS, CDR2 YFSETQ. The CDR3 region has the DNA TGCGCCAGCAGCTTGACAGGGAACAATGAGCAGTTCTTC. This gives the protein CASSLTGNNEQFF. Looking up the rest from reference TRBV5-1 and TRBJ2-1 gives the full variable domain: KAGVTQTPRYLIKTRGQQVTLSCSPISGHRSVSWYQQTPGQGLQFLFEYFSETQRNKGNFPGRFSGRQFSNSRSEMNVSTLELGDSALYLCASSLTGNNEQFFGPGTRLTVL.

The chain links TRBV7-6 to TRBJ2-5; D perhaps matches TRBD2 (5 bases). V was cut by 5 bases and J by 1 base, with 17 bases left in between. Germline V gene sequence: CDR1 SGHVS, CDR2 FNYEAQ. The CDR3 runs to 16 residues. The CDR3 loop reads CASSPIGGPTQETQYF. The CDR3 DNA sequence: TGTGCCAGCAGCCCCATTGGCGGGCCTACCCAAGAGACCCAGTACTTC.

In its sample, this clone was seen a few times. This rearrangement joins TRBV11-3 to TRBJ2-7; 7 nucleotides agree with TRBD2. The CDR3 is 15 residues long. V was pared by 6 bases and J by 4 bases, with 12 bases of the junction left unmatched. Germline V gene sequence: CDR1 SGHNT, CDR2 YENEEA. This chain's CDR3 is CASSQAAGEGYEQYF. The CDR3 DNA follows: TGTGCCAGCAGTCAGGCGGCGGGGGAGGGTTACGAGCAGTACTTC.

The rearrangement links TRBV2 to TRBJ1-2; possible D gene TRBD1, 5 bases. The CDR3 has 14 residues. Germline loops: CDR1 SNHLY, CDR2 FYNNEI. V lost 8 bases, J lost 1 base, and 14 bases lay in between. In DNA form, the CDR3 reads TGTGCCAGCTCCCAGGGTGGTAATAACTATGGCTACACCTTC. Translated, it gives CASSQGGNNYGYTF.

The gene calls are TRBV7-3 and TRBJ2-5; tentative D call: TRBD2 (6 bases). The germline gives CDR1 SGHTA, CDR2 FQGTGA. CDR3 length equals 15 residues. Trimming took 0 bases from V and 5 from J, leaving 13 bases between them. The CDR3 DNA reads TGTGCCAGCAGCTTAACAAACGGGAGAGGGGAGACCCAGTACTTC. Translation: CASSLTNGRGETQYF.

V and J are TRBV7-3 and TRBJ2-3; D is possibly TRBD1 or TRBD2 (5 bases each). CDR1 is SGHTA and CDR2 is FQGTGA in the germline V gene. The CDR3 is 14 residues long. Between the trimmed V and J ends, which lost 0 bases and 2 bases, there was a span of 6 bases. CDR3 coding DNA: TGTGCCAGCAGCTTAACCGGGACCACAGATACGCAGTATTTT. It translates to CASSLTGTTDTQYF.

This clone was seen more than once but under ten times. The chain joins TRBV9 to TRBJ1-4; D remains ambiguous. V lost 3 bases and J lost 0, with 9 bases in between. CDR3 length: 15 residues. Per the germline V gene, CDR1 is SGDLS and CDR2 is YYNGEE. In nucleotides, the CDR3 is TGTGCCAGCAGCGAACATCCAGCAACTAATGAAAAACTGTTTTTT. It yields the protein CASSEHPATNEKLFF.